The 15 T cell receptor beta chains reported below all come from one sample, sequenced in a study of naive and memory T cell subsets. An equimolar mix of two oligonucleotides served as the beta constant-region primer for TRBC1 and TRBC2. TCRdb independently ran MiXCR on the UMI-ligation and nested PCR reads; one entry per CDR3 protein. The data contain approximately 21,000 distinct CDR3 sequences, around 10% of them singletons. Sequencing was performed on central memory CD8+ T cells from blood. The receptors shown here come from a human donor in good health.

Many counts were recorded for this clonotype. CDR3 loop: CATSLTRGGVNNEQFF. For the CDR3, the DNA is TGTGCCACCAGCCTCACGAGGGGGGGCGTCAACAATGAGCAGTTCTTC. The chain is built from TRBV15 and TRBJ2-1, with TRBD2 as a possible D gene (7 bases). V dropped 5 bases and J dropped 5 bases, with 19 bases sitting between them. From germline, CDR1 is LNHNV and CDR2 YYDKDF (reference sequence). The CDR3 loop spans 16 amino acids.

This CDR3 is CASGMGSQDTQYF. CDR3 nucleotides: TGTGCTAGTGGTATGGGGAGTCAAGATACGCAGTATTTT. The chain combines TRBV12-5 with TRBJ2-3; possibly TRBD2 for D (5 bases). Germline lookup yields CDR1 LGHNT and CDR2 FRNRAP. Trimming shortened V by 5 bases and J by 5 bases, and 11 bases separated the two germline ends. The CDR3 sequence is 13 residues long.

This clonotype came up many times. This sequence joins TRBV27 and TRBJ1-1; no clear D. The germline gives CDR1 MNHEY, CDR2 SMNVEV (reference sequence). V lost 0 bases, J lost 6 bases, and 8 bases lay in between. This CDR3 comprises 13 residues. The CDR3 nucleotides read TGTGCCAGCAGTTTATCGTCGGGGTCTGAAGCTTTCTTT. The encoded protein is CASSLSSGSEAFF.

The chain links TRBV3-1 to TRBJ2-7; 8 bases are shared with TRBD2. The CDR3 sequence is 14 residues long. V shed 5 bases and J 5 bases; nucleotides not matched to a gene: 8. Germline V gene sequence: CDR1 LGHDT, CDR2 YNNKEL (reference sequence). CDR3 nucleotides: TGTGCCAGCAGCACTAATAGCGGGATCGACGAGCAGTACTTC. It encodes CASSTNSGIDEQYF.

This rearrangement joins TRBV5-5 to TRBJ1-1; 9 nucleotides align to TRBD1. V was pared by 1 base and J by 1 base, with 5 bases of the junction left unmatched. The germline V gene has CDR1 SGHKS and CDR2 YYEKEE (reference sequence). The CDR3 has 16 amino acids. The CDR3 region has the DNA TGTGCCAGCAGCTTGAACGGACAGGGGAAGAACACTGAAGCTTTCTTT. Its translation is CASSLNGQGKNTEAFF.

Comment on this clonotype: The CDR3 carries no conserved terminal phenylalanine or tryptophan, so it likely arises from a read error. Here the CDR3 reads CASSWRNSYEQYY. CDR3 sequence (DNA): TGTGCCAGCAGCTGGCGAAACTCCTACGAGCAGTACTAC. The V gene is TRBV5-6, the J gene TRBJ2-7; D not resolved. Germline V gene sequence: CDR1 SGHDT, CDR2 YYEEEE. This CDR3 contains 13 residues. The V end was cut by 3 bases, the J end by 0 bases, with 7 bases between.

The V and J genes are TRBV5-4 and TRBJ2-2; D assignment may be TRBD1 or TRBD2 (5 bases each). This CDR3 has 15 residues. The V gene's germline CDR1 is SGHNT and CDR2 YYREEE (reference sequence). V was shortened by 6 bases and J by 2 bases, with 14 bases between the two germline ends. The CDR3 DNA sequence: TGTGCCAGCAACCCCGGGACGGTCAACACCGGGGAGCTGTTTTTT. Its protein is CASNPGTVNTGELFF.

The CDR3 spells CASSFGGREGVGTQYF. DNA for the CDR3: TGCGCCAGCAGCTTTGGGGGCAGGGAAGGTGTCGGTACGCAGTATTTT. The genes are TRBV5-1 and TRBJ2-3; possible D gene TRBD1, 6 bases. The germline V gene encodes CDR1 SGHRS and CDR2 YFSETQ. There are 16 residues in the CDR3. Trimming removed 2 bases at V and 8 bases at J, with 21 bases between.

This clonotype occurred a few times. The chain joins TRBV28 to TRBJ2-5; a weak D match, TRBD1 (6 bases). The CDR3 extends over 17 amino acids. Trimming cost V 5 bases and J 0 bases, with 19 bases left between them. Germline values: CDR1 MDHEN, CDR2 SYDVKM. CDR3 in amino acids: CASSLPGYRVYQETQYF. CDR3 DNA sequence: TGTGCCAGCAGTCTACCCGGATACAGGGTTTACCAAGAGACCCAGTACTTC.

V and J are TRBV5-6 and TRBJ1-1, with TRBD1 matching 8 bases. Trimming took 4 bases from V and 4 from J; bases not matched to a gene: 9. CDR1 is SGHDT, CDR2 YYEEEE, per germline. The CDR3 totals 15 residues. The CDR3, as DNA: TGTGCCAGCAGCCGTGCAGGGGGCCGAAGCACTGAAGCTTTCTTT. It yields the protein CASSRAGGRSTEAFF.

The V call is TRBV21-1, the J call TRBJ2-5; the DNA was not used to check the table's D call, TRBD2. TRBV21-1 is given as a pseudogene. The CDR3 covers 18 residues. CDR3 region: CASSKEAGGRARGETQYF. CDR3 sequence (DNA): TGTGCCAGCAGCAAAGAAGCGGGCGGGAGGGCCCGAGGCGAGACCCAGTACTTC.

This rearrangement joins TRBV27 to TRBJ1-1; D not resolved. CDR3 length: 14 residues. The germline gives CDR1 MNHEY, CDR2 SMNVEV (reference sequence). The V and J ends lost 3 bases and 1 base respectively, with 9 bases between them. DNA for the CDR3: TGTGCCAGCAGTTTCACCCGAACGAACACTGAAGCTTTCTTT. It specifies CASSFTRTNTEAFF.

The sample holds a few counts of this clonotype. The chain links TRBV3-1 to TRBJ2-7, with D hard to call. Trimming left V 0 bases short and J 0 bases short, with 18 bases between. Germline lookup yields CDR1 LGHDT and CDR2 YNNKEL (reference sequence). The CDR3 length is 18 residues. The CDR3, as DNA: TGTGCCAGCAGCCAAGATTCAACGGGCTACAGACCCTCCTACGAGCAGTACTTC. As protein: CASSQDSTGYRPSYEQYF.

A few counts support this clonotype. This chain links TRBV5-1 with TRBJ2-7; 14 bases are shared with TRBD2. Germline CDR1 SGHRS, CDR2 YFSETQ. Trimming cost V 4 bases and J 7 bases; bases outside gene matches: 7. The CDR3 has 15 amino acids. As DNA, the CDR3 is TGCGCCAGCAGCCACGGGACTAGCGGGAGAGGGGAGCAGTACTTC. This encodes CASSHGTSGRGEQYF.

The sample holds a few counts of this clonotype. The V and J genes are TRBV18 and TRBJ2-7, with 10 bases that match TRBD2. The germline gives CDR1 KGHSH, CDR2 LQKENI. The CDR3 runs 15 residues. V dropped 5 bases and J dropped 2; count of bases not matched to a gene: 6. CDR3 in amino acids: CASSGLAGAPYEQYF. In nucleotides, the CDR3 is TGTGCCAGCTCAGGTCTAGCGGGAGCCCCCTACGAGCAGTACTTC.